The clone carrying this TCR beta chain was seen a handful of times. Antigen: not known. CDR1 and CDR2 (germline): MDHEN, SYDVKM. After removal of 5 bases from V and 5 bases from J, the junction contained 11 bases not matched to a gene. The CDR3 totals 16 residues. The data derive from a study of post-analysis software for immune sequencing data. Included in the TCR beta cDNA libraries were unique molecular identifiers. Input populations of roughly 0.9 to 10 million T cells gave rise to around 480,000 cDNA molecules. Via MiXCR, TCRdb re-called the PCR reads, giving one row per CDR3 protein. The repertoire holds hundreds of thousands of distinct CDR3 sequences, under 55% seen once, with around an eighth in the top ten. General study results and limits: Among multiple sclerosis patients, normalized Chao1 diversity was significantly below that of controls. Four or five TRBV segments were significantly more frequent in patients than in controls. TRBV5-6, TRBV5-1 and TRBV20-1 were among these segments.

V usage is TRBV28 and J usage is TRBJ1-1; 10 bases match TRBD1. The receptor comes from a girl aged 10-17 years with multiple sclerosis. Source material: blood. CDR3 bases: TGTGCCAGCAGTGTTAGAAAGGGACAGGGGAATACTGAAGCTTTCTTT. Translated: CASSVRKGQGNTEAFF.